This T cell receptor (beta chain) was recorded in a study of shared clonotypes between healthy human individuals. The study, taken as a whole, reports: Among a handful of donors, roughly 5.4% of naive CD4 clonotypes were found in common.

Method: immunoSEQ multiplex PCR; TCRdb's copy keeps in-frame clones and lacks some. The sample has millions of clones; roughly 95% are singletons. As for this clone: Its antigen is unidentified.

The TCR sequence derives from a young man in good health. Sample: naive CD4+ T cells sorted from blood. The subset here: CD45RA+ positively selected.

The CDR3 protein is CASSNPSGNTIYF. CDR3 sequence (DNA): TGTGCCAGTAGTAATCCATCTGGAAACACCATATATTTT. The rearrangement uses TRBV19 and TRBJ1-3; the D is unclear. CDR3 length: 13 residues. V lost 4 bases, J lost 1 base, and 5 bases lay in between. Germline loops: CDR1 LNHDA, CDR2 SQIVND (reference sequence).